These T cell receptor beta chains were read from a single sample in a study of breast tumors, draining lymph nodes, adjacent tissues. TCRdb ran MiXCR on the multiplex PCR reads and lists one entry per CDR3 protein. Here the sample spans 66,000 or so distinct CDR3 sequences, over 40% being singletons. Specimen: breast tumor tissue. Source of these receptors: a female donor with breast cancer. Some clones in this sample may be carry-over from other donors' samples. The CDR3 runs from the conserved cysteine through the conserved F or W. D genes are given only for firm matches. Not every row has a clone size; where given, it reads once, few, many or a size class.

j_gene: TRBJ2-7
v_gene: TRBV5-6
abundance: few
d_gene: TRBD2
CDR3nt: TGTGCCAGCAGCAAGTTGGAGACACTAGCGTTTAATCCTCACGAGCAGTACTTC
CDR3aa: CASSKLETLAFNPHEQYF

j_gene: TRBJ1-1
v_gene: TRBV7-9
abundance: few
d_gene: TRBD1
CDR3nt: TGTGCCAGCAGCTTACCAGGGGGCACTGAAGCTTTCTTT
CDR3aa: CASSLPGGTEAFF

j_gene: TRBJ2-7
v_gene: TRBV11-2
abundance: many
d_gene: TRBD2
CDR3nt: TGTGCCAGCAGCTTATGGGGGGGGGGGAGCCGCTCCTACGAGCAGTACTTC
CDR3aa: CASSLWGGGSRSYEQYF

j_gene: TRBJ2-1
v_gene: TRBV7-8
abundance: .
d_gene: .
CDR3nt: .
CDR3aa: CASSFYICSARRLGPKFF

j_gene: TRBJ1-2
v_gene: TRBV13
abundance: .
d_gene: TRBD1
CDR3nt: TGTGCCAGCAGCTTAGGGACAGGGGTCGACTATGGCTACACCTTC
CDR3aa: CASSLGTGVDYGYTF

j_gene: TRBJ1-3
v_gene: TRBV20-1
abundance: .
d_gene: .
CDR3nt: TGCAGCGCCCGGGGAGGCGGCGGCTCTGGAAACACCATATATTTT
CDR3aa: CSARGGGGSGNTIYF

j_gene: TRBJ1-2
v_gene: TRBV6-5
abundance: .
d_gene: .
CDR3nt: TGTGCCAGCAGTTACCGGGTGGACCACGGCTACACCTTC
CDR3aa: CASSYRVDHGYTF

j_gene: TRBJ1-3
v_gene: TRBV11-3
abundance: many
d_gene: .
CDR3nt: TGTGCCAGCAGCTTCCCCGACAGGTCCTCTGGAAACACCATATATTTT
CDR3aa: CASSFPDRSSGNTIYF

j_gene: TRBJ2-7
v_gene: TRBV20-1
abundance: many
d_gene: TRBD1
CDR3nt: TGCAGTGCTAGAGACCCTAAGACAGGGGACTCCTACGAGCAGTACTTC
CDR3aa: CSARDPKTGDSYEQYF

j_gene: TRBJ1-6
v_gene: TRBV9
abundance: many
d_gene: .
CDR3nt: TGTGCCAGCAGCGTTTGGCAGAAAAATTCACCCCTCCACTTT
CDR3aa: CASSVWQKNSPLHF

j_gene: TRBJ2-1
v_gene: TRBV7-3
abundance: .
d_gene: TRBD2
CDR3nt: TGTGCCAGCAGCCGGACTAGCGGGGCGGGGTACAATGAGCAGTTCTTC
CDR3aa: CASSRTSGAGYNEQFF